Below are 13 T cell receptor beta chains sequenced from a single sample in a study of cytomegalovirus exposure and HLA in healthy donors. Amplification used 60 Vbeta primers and 13 Jbeta primers. TCRdb keeps only in-frame clones here, not all; method: immunoSEQ multiplex PCR. The sample holds some 140,000 clones; approximately 80% are singletons and the top ten take 2.2%. Sample: PBMCs. The receptor source for this set is a young man in good health and CMV-seronegative.

V is TRBV6-5 and J is TRBJ1-2; D is undetermined. The V and J ends lost 5 bases and 8 bases respectively, with 18 bases between them. Germline assignment: CDR1 MNHEY and CDR2 SVGAGI. There are 14 residues in the CDR3. CDR3 in amino acids: CASSTYSDAGGYTF. The DNA for the CDR3 is TGTGCCAGCAGTACTTACTCGGATGCGGGCGGCTACACCTTC.

This chain connects TRBV7-2 to TRBJ1-2; no firm D call. The germline CDR1 and CDR2 sequences are SGHTA and FQGNSA. The CDR3 is 14 amino acids. Trimming shortened V by 4 bases and J by 8 bases, and 17 bases separated the two germline ends. DNA for the CDR3: TGTGCCAGCAGCTCCTCAGGCCCTAGCTGGGGCTACACCTTC. Translation gives CASSSSGPSWGYTF.

The chain joins TRBV5-1 to TRBJ2-7, with D tentatively TRBD1 (5 bases). Trimming cost V 1 base and J 6 bases, with 17 bases left between them. The CDR3 runs to 15 residues. The germline V gene encodes CDR1 SGHRS and CDR2 YFSETQ. The CDR3 nucleotides are TGCGCCAGCAGCTTGTCCCCGGACACTGCTGGCGAGCAGTACTTC. As protein: CASSLSPDTAGEQYF.

The CDR3 coding sequence is TGTGCCAGCAGTTTATGGGGCGCCTACGAGCAGTACTTC. Protein product: CASSLWGAYEQYF. The chain employs TRBV28 and TRBJ2-7; D not certain. The germline V and J ends were trimmed by 0 bases and 2 bases, with 5 bases remaining between them. Germline V gene lookup returns CDR1 MDHEN and CDR2 SYDVKM. The CDR3 extends over 13 amino acids.

The J gene is TRBJ2-7, the V gene TRBV7-8; 7 bases are a match to TRBD1. From germline, CDR1 is SGHVS and CDR2 FQNEAQ. CDR3 size: 15 residues. Germline trimming cut 1 base from V and 2 bases from J; bases unmatched to any gene: 5. In DNA form, the CDR3 reads TGTGCCAGCAGCTTAGTCACAGGGGCGACCTACGAGCAGTACTTC. Protein sequence: CASSLVTGATYEQYF. Full variable domain (missing parts from reference TRBV7-8 and TRBJ2-7): GAGVSQSPRYKVAKRGQDVALRCDPISGHVSLFWYQQALGQGPEFLTYFQNEAQLDKSGLPSDRFFAERPEGSVSTLKIQRTQQEDSAVYLCASSLVTGATYEQYFGPGTRLTVT.

CDR3 sequence: CASSRGQGTNEKLFF. CDR3 bases: TGTGCCAGTAGCCGGGGACAGGGGACTAATGAAAAACTGTTTTTT. This chain joins TRBV19 and TRBJ1-4, with 10 bases that match TRBD1. Losses at the gene ends were 6 bases for V and 2 bases for J; bases not matched to a gene: 3. This CDR3 contains 15 residues. The germline V gene has CDR1 LNHDA and CDR2 SQIVND (reference sequence).

The chain carries TRBV7-2 and TRBJ2-7, with D maybe TRBD2 (6 bases). The germline gives CDR1 SGHTA, CDR2 FQGNSA. CDR3 length: 16 amino acids. Deletions cut 1 base from V and 7 bases from J, with 20 bases between. CDR3 sequence reads: CASSLGWRESSKEQYF. The CDR3 DNA follows: TGTGCCAGCAGCTTAGGTTGGCGGGAAAGTTCGAAAGAGCAGTACTTC.

Of note for this clone: One end of the junction does not line up with germline, which may come from a read error. The J gene is TRBJ2-1, the V gene TRBV29-1; 7 bases are a match to TRBD2. CDR3 length: 12 residues. Per germline, CDR1 SQVTM and CDR2 ANQGSEA. CDR3: CSVEDHGASGIF. In DNA form, the CDR3 reads TGCAGCGTTGAAGATCATGGGGCAAGCGGGATCTTC.

This chain links TRBV15 with TRBJ1-2; D unclear. Trimming removed 1 base at V and 5 bases at J, with 11 bases between. The CDR3 contains 14 residues. Looked up from germline, CDR1 is LNHNV and CDR2 is YYDKDF (reference sequence). CDR3 loop: CATSRGPVPYGYTF. CDR3 DNA sequence: TGTGCCACCAGCAGAGGTCCGGTCCCATATGGCTACACCTTC.

This clone was seen a handful of times. This sample also contains other DNA sequences that code for the same CDR3. The genes are TRBV7-2 and TRBJ2-7; 7 nucleotides agree with TRBD1. CDR1 and CDR2 from the germline V gene are SGHTA and FQGNSA. The CDR3 has 15 amino acids. Germline trimming cut 5 bases from V and 4 bases from J; bases unmatched to any gene: 11. The CDR3 is CASSHVGQLIYEQYF. CDR3 sequence (DNA): TGTGCCAGCAGCCATGTGGGACAGCTAATTTACGAGCAGTACTTC.

The chain has TRBV5-1 and TRBJ2-1, with 8 bases aligning to TRBD2. V gave up 4 bases and J gave up 2 bases; unmatched junction bases: 8. This CDR3 comprises 16 residues. Germline V gives CDR1 SGHRS, CDR2 YFSETQ. This CDR3 is CASSPGGRTTYNEQFF. The CDR3 DNA is TGCGCCAGCAGCCCGGGCGGGAGGACGACCTACAATGAGCAGTTCTTC.

The chain couples TRBV11-2 to TRBJ1-4; D possibly corresponds to TRBD1 (5 bases). CDR1 is SGHAT and CDR2 is FQNNGV in the germline V gene. The CDR3 has 14 amino acids. V shed 0 bases and J shed 8 bases, with 10 bases lying between them. Here the CDR3 DNA reads TGTGCCAGCAGCTTAGACAGGGTAGGAGAAAAACTGTTTTTT. This encodes CASSLDRVGEKLFF.

This clone showed up just once. The rearrangement joins TRBV7-8 to TRBJ2-7; 8 bases are shared with TRBD1. V was pared by 3 bases and J by 3 bases, with 4 bases of the junction left unmatched. The CDR3 is made up of 14 amino acids. Per the germline V gene, CDR1 is SGHVS and CDR2 is FQNEAQ. CDR3 DNA: TGTGCCAGCAGCTTGGACAGGGCCCTCTACGAGCAGTACTTC. As protein: CASSLDRALYEQYF.